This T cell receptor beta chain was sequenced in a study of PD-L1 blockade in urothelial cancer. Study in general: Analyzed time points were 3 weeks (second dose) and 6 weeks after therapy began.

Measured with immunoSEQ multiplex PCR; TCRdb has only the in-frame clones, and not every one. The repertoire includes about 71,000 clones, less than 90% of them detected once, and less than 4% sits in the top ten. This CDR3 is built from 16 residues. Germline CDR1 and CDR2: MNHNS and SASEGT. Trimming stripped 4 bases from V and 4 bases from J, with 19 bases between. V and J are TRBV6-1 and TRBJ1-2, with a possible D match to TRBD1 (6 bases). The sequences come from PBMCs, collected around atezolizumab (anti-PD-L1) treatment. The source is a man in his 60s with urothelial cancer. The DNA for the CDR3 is TGTGCCAGCAGTGGTAAGGGGGGGCCCACCGTCTATGGCTACACCTTC. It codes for CASSGKGGPTVYGYTF.